Each of the 18 T cell receptor beta chains below was sequenced from the same sample in a study of cytomegalovirus exposure and HLA in healthy donors. Primers: 60 Vbeta forward and 13 Jbeta reverse. This table comes from immunoSEQ multiplex PCR, and its TCRdb copy is limited to in-frame clones, with some not included. The sample includes around 230,000 clones, over 80% seen only once; the top ten take 4.5% to 7%. The material sequenced was PBMCs. These TCRs come from a man aged 35 to 55 in good health and CMV-seropositive.

J is TRBJ1-2 and V is TRBV7-9; 9 positions agree with TRBD1. Germline CDR1 is SEHNR and CDR2 is FQNEAQ (reference sequence). V was clipped by 5 bases and J by 4 bases; unmatched bases: 11. This CDR3 contains 16 residues. The DNA of the CDR3 is TGTGCCAGCAGCAACCCCCCCGGGACAGGGACCTATGGCTACACCTTC. This encodes CASSNPPGTGTYGYTF.

The chain links TRBV11-2 to TRBJ2-7, with TRBD2 matching over 8 bases. This CDR3 is built from 14 residues. The trim removed 2 bases at V and 5 bases at J, leaving 5 bases unmatched. Germline V gene lookup returns CDR1 SGHAT and CDR2 FQNNGV. The CDR3 loop reads CASSLSGRRDEQYF. Written as DNA, the CDR3 is TGTGCCAGCAGCTTAAGCGGGAGACGCGACGAGCAGTACTTC.

This clone was found once. This chain links TRBV7-6 with TRBJ2-7; TRBD1 agrees at 7 bases. The V segment lost 4 bases and the J segment 3 bases; nucleotides outside the gene matches: 0. This CDR3 region has 12 residues. CDR1 is SGHVS, CDR2 FNYEAQ, per germline. As DNA, the CDR3 is TGTGCCAGCAGCTGGGACAGCTACGAGCAGTACTTC. Its translation is CASSWDSYEQYF.

This clone came up a few times. This sequence joins TRBV29-1 and TRBJ2-1; 10 bases agree with TRBD2. Germline V CDR1 and CDR2: SQVTM, ANQGSEA. Trimming cost V 5 bases and J 1 base; bases outside gene matches: 11. The CDR3 extends over 17 amino acids. CDR3 sequence: CSVRAAGGPMSYNEQFF. CDR3 DNA: TGCAGCGTTCGGGCAGCGGGAGGGCCTATGTCCTACAATGAGCAGTTCTTC.

This sequence joins TRBV6-5 and TRBJ2-1; TRBD1 agrees at 10 bases. Trimming removed 2 bases from V and 7 bases from J; junction bases left unmatched: 5. This CDR3 has 15 amino acids. Per germline, CDR1 MNHEY and CDR2 SVGAGI. The CDR3 sequence is CASSYDRGRENEQFF. The CDR3 DNA reads as TGTGCCAGCAGTTACGACAGGGGGCGAGAAAATGAGCAGTTCTTC.

This clone was observed once. V gene TRBV7-8 combines with J gene TRBJ2-7; perhaps TRBD2 as D (6 bases). V gave up 1 base and J gave up 0 bases, with 13 bases separating them. Per germline, CDR1 SGHVS and CDR2 FQNEAQ. This CDR3 has 16 residues. DNA for the CDR3: TGTGCCAGCAGCTTAGGGGCGTCTAGCGTCTCCTACGAGCAGTACTTC. It is translated as CASSLGASSVSYEQYF.

As for this clone: Other DNA sequences of this sample code for an identical CDR3. This CDR3 is CASSPGTSGYNEQFF. For the CDR3, the DNA is TGCGCCAGCAGCCCAGGGACTAGCGGATACAATGAGCAGTTCTTC. J is TRBJ2-1 and V is TRBV5-1; 11 nucleotides line up with TRBD2. Per germline, CDR1 SGHRS and CDR2 YFSETQ. This CDR3 region has 15 residues. The V gene end was trimmed by 4 bases and the J gene end by 4 bases; junction bases not matched to a gene: 4.

This clone was detected a few times. The V and J genes are TRBV10-1 and TRBJ2-5, with D perhaps TRBD2 (5 bases). The V gene's germline CDR1 is WNHNN and CDR2 SYGVQD (reference sequence). This CDR3 spans 13 amino acids. The V and J ends lost 6 bases and 2 bases respectively, with 10 bases between them. The CDR3 loop is CASSKAVQETQYF. The CDR3 region has the DNA TGCGCCAGCAGCAAAGCGGTTCAAGAGACCCAGTACTTC.

The DNA of the CDR3 is TGTGCCAGCAGTTACCAAGTGGAGATGAACACTGAAGCTTTCTTT. It is translated as CASSYQVEMNTEAFF. The J gene is TRBJ1-1, the V gene TRBV6-5; the D is unclear. Trimming removed 2 bases at V and 0 bases at J, with 10 bases between. This CDR3 is built from 15 residues. Germline CDR1 MNHEY, CDR2 SVGAGI.

The chain combines TRBV11-2 with TRBJ2-2, with 8 nucleotides matching TRBD1. This CDR3 is built from 15 residues. Germline CDR1 reads SGHAT; CDR2 reads FQNNGV. V trimming: 8 bases; J trimming: 4 bases; junction bases outside the gene matches: 9. CDR3: CASEPRTGRTGELFF. The CDR3 DNA reads TGTGCCAGCGAACCCCGGACAGGGCGCACCGGGGAGCTGTTTTTT.

This clone was found a few times. The chain carries TRBV7-2 and TRBJ2-3; D perhaps matches TRBD2 (5 bases). V shed 1 base and J shed 2 bases, with 10 bases lying between them. CDR1 and CDR2 from the germline V gene are SGHTA and FQGNSA. The CDR3 is made up of 15 amino acids. DNA of the CDR3: TGTGCCAGCAGCTTAGGACTACCCACCACAGATACGCAGTATTTT. It yields the protein CASSLGLPTTDTQYF. Complete variable domain (other parts from reference TRBV7-2 and TRBJ2-3): GAGVSQSPSNKVTEKGKDVELRCDPISGHTALYWYRQSLGQGLEFLIYFQGNSAPDKSGLPSDRFSAERTGGSVSTLTIQRTQQEDSAVYLCASSLGLPTTDTQYFGPGTRLTVL.

The chain employs TRBV5-6 and TRBJ2-2; TRBD1 matches at 8 bases. The CDR3 sequence is 16 residues long. Germline V gene data show CDR1 as SGHDT and CDR2 as YYEEEE. The ends lost 4 bases at V and 2 bases at J; junction bases unmatched: 7. DNA of the CDR3: TGTGCCAGCAGCGGATTGGACAGGGCTAACACCGGGGAGCTGTTTTTT. Translated, it gives CASSGLDRANTGELFF.

Regarding this clone: Relative to the germline gene, one junction end is altered; a read error may explain this. V is TRBV5-1 and J is TRBJ2-1, with 10 bases fitting TRBD2. Germline CDR1 is SGHRS and CDR2 is YFSETQ. The CDR3 has 17 residues. CDR3 nucleotides: TGCGCCAGCGGCTTAGGCTTCGAGCGGGAGGGCCGCAATGAGCAGTTCTTC. The encoded protein is CASGLGFEREGRNEQFF.

The V and J genes are TRBV27 and TRBJ1-1; tentative D call: TRBD1 (6 bases). Trimming took off 6 bases at V and 5 bases at J, with 19 bases between the two ends. CDR1 MNHEY and CDR2 SMNVEV come from the germline V gene (reference sequence). The CDR3 extends over 15 amino acids. The CDR3 sequence is CASRLGGGAGTEAFF. In DNA, the CDR3 is TGTGCCAGCAGACTAGGGGGGGGCGCGGGGACTGAAGCTTTCTTT.

V is TRBV19 and J is TRBJ2-7; D perhaps matches TRBD1 (5 bases). The germline gives CDR1 LNHDA, CDR2 SQIVND (reference sequence). Trimming took 2 bases from V and 3 from J, leaving 8 bases between them. The CDR3 sequence is 13 residues long. CDR3 protein: CASSIKGYYEQYF. The CDR3 nucleotides are TGTGCCAGTAGTATAAAGGGGTACTACGAGCAGTACTTC.

This clone has only a few counts. V and J are TRBV15 and TRBJ2-5; tentatively, D is TRBD2 (6 bases). The CDR3 covers 13 residues. Germline-derived CDR1 and CDR2 are LNHNV and YYDKDF (reference sequence). V shed 6 bases and J shed 5 bases, with 13 bases lying between them. The CDR3 DNA sequence: TGTGCCACCAGTCCCGGGAGCCGCGAGACCCAGTACTTC. Its translation: CATSPGSRETQYF.

The CDR3 nucleotides read TGTGCCAGCAGTCAAGAGGACGAGCAGTACTTC. As protein: CASSQEDEQYF. J is TRBJ2-7 and V is TRBV7-9; D gene uncertain. Trimming shortened V by 6 bases and J by 5 bases, and 8 bases separated the two germline ends. CDR1 and CDR2 (germline): SEHNR, FQNEAQ (reference sequence). The CDR3 contains 11 residues.

This clone was counted once. The chain links TRBV29-1 to TRBJ2-7, with TRBD2 matching over 10 bases. Germline V gene sequence: CDR1 SQVTM, CDR2 ANQGSEA. The CDR3 runs to 13 residues. The J segment lost 0 bases and the V segment lost 7 bases, leaving 3 bases of the junction unmatched. The CDR3 DNA is TGCAGCGCCGGACTAGCGGACTCCTACGAGCAGTACTTC. This codes for CSAGLADSYEQYF.